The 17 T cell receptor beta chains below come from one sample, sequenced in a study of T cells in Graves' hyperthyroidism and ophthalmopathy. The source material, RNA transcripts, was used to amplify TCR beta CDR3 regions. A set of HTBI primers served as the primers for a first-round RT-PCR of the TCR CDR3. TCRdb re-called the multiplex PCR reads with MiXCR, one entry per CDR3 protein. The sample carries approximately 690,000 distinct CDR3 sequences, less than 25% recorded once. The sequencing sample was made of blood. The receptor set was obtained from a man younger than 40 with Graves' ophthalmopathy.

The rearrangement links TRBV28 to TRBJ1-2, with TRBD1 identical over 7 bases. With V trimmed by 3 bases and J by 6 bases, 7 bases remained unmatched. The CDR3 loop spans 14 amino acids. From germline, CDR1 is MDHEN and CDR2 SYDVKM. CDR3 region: CASSFSWDRDGYTF. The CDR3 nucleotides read TGTGCCAGCAGTTTTTCATGGGACAGAGATGGCTACACCTTC.

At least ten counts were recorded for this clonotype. The CDR3 DNA reads TGCGCCAGCAGTCCTACCGGGGCAGCCAATCAGCCCCAGCATTTT. Translating gives CASSPTGAANQPQHF. J is TRBJ1-5 and V is TRBV5-1; tentatively, D is TRBD1 (5 bases). The CDR3 covers 15 residues. From germline, CDR1 is SGHRS and CDR2 YFSETQ. Between the trimmed V and J ends, which lost 5 bases and 3 bases, there was a span of 15 bases.

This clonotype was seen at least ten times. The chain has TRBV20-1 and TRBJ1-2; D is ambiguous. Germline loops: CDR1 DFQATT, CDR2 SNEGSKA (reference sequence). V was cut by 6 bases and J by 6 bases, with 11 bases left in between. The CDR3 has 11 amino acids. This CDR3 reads CSAMGSDGYTF. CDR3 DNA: TGCAGTGCGATGGGTTCGGATGGCTACACCTTC.

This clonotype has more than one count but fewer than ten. CDR3 DNA: TGTGCCAGCAGGTGGACAGGGGAACACGAGCAGTACTTC. Its translation: CASRWTGEHEQYF. The gene calls are TRBV27 and TRBJ2-7; 9 bases map to TRBD1. The CDR3 consists of 13 residues. CDR1 MNHEY and CDR2 SMNVEV come from the germline V gene (reference sequence). The V and J ends lost 6 bases and 5 bases, in that order; junction bases with no gene match: 5.

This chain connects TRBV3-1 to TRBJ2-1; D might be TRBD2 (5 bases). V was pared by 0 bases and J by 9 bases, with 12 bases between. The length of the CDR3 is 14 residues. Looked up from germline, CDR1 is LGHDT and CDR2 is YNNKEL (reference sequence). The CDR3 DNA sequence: TGTGCCAGCAGCCAAGAACTCCGACGGGGTGAGCAGTTCTTC. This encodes CASSQELRRGEQFF.

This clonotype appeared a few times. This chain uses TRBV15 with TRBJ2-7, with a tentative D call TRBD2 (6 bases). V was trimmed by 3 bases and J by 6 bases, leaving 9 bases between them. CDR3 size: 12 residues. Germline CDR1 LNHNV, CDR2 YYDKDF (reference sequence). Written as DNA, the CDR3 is TGTGCCACCAGCAGGTGGGGGGTCGAGCAGTACTTC. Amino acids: CATSRWGVEQYF.

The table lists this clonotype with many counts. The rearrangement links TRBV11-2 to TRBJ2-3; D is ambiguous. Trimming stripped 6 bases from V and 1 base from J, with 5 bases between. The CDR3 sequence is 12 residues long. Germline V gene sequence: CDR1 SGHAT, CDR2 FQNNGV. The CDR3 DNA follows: TGTGCCAGCAGAAGGGGCACAGATACGCAGTATTTT. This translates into CASRRGTDTQYF.

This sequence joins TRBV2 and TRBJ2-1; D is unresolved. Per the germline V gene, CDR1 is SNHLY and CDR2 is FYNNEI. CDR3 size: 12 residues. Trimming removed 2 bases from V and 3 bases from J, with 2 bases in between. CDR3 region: CASSENYNEQFF. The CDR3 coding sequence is TGTGCCAGCAGTGAAAACTACAATGAGCAGTTCTTC.

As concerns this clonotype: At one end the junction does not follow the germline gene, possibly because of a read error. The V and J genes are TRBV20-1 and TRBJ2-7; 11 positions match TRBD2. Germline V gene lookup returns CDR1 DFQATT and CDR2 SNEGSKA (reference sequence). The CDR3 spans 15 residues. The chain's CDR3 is CSARDQVAGGYERYF. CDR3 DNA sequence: TGCAGTGCTAGAGATCAAGTAGCGGGAGGGTACGAGCGGTACTTC.

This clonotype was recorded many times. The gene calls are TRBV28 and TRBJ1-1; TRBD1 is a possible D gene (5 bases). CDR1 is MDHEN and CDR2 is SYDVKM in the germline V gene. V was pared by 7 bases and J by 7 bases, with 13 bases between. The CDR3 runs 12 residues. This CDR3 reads CASTPGTVEAFF. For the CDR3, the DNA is TGTGCCAGCACCCCCGGGACGGTTGAAGCTTTCTTT.

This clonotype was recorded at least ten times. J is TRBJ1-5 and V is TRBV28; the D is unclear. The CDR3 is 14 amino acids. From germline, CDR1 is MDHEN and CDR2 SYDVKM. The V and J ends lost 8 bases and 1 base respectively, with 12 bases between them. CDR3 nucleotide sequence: TGTGCCAGCCGTGTGGGCGGGAGCAATCAGCCCCAGCATTTT. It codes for CASRVGGSNQPQHF.

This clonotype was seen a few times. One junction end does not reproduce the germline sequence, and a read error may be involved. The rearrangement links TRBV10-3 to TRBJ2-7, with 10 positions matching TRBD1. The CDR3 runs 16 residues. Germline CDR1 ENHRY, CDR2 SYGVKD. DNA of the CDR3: TGTGCCGTCAGCAAAAACCGGGACAGGGGTGTTGGGGAGCAGTACTTC. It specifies CAVSKNRDRGVGEQYF.

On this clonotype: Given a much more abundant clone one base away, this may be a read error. The CDR3 loop reads CVSITTGTSGLYEQYF. The CDR3 bases are TGTGTCAGCATTACAACCGGGACTAGCGGTCTCTACGAGCAGTACTTC. The chain combines TRBV28 with TRBJ2-7, with 11 positions matching TRBD2. The CDR3 loop spans 16 amino acids. The germline CDR1 and CDR2 sequences are MDHEN and SYDVKM.

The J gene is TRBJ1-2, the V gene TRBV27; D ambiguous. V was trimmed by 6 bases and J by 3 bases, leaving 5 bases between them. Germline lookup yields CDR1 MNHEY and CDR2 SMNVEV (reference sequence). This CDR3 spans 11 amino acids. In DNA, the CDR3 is TGTGCCAGCAGGACATACTATGGCTACACCTTC. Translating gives CASRTYYGYTF.

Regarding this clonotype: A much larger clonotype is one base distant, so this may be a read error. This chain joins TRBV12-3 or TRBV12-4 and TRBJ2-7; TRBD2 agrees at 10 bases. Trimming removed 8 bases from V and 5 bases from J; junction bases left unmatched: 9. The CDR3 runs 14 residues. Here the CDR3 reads CASGLSGRIDEQYF. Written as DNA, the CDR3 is TGTGCCAGCGGGCTTAGCGGGAGGATCGACGAGCAGTACTTC.

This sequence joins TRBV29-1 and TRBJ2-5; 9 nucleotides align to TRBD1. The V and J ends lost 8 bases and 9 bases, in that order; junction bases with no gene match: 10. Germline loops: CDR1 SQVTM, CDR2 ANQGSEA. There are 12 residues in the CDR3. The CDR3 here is CSFRQGDGAQYF. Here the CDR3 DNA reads TGCAGCTTTCGACAGGGGGATGGGGCCCAGTACTTC.

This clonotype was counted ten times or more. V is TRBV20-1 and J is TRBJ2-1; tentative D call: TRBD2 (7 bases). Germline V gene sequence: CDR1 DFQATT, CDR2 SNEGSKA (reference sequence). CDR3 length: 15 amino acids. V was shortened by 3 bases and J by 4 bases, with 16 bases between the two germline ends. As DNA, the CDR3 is TGCAGTGCTAGCACATCCAGCGGGACATACAATGAGCAGTTCTTC. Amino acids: CSASTSSGTYNEQFF.